This T cell receptor beta chain was captured by sequencing in a study of T-cell memory formation after mild COVID-19 (dated by TCRdb to 2020 to 2022). Background on the whole study: TCR sequence clusters from the two donors were found to be largely donor specific. T-cell clones expanding and contracting after mild COVID-19 in a couple of donors were tracked by longitudinal TCRalpha and TCRbeta repertoire sequencing. The cohort was made up of two young adult volunteers, one female and one male, who were previously healthy.

Including cysteine and phenylalanine, the CDR3 has 15 amino acids. This entry keeps only the CDR3 DNA: 45 bases, framed from base 1. CDR1 and CDR2 are drawn from the germline V gene: MNHEY, SVGAGI. From V the trimming removes 0 bases and from J it removes 1 base, while the gene matches leave 2 bases of the junction unaccounted for. This clonotype was observed at least ten times. There is no known antigen for this receptor. Base qualities are not recorded, but no much larger clone differs from it by a single base. Sequenced using an Illumina NovaSeq 6000. Using 5'RACE with constant-segment primers, TCRalpha and TCRbeta cDNA libraries were constructed, with sample barcodes and unique molecular identifiers added in the process. RNA was extracted from every sample with Trizol reagent. Amplification of the libraries took two PCR steps, and the second step added a second sample barcode plus Illumina TruSeq adapters. The libraries were sequenced on an Illumina NovaSeq using 2 x 150 bp paired-end reads. The study's processing was this. With migec v1.2.7, reads were demultiplexed and then collapsed into UMI-guided consensus sequences. Using mixcr v2.1.11, the UMI consensuses were aligned to TRA and TRB V and J templates and assembled into clonotypes. A clonotype was counted as expanded or contracted only when both edgeR and NoisET called the clonotype significant, with the noise models trained on biological replicates. For edgeR calls, a false discovery rate-adjusted p below 0.01 and a log2 fold-change threshold of 1 were applied. As an exploratory analysis of dynamics, max-normalized trajectories of the 1000 most abundant clonotypes were examined by PCA with hierarchical clustering. The CD4 or CD8 phenotype of responding clones was assigned using the separately sequenced CD4+ and CD8+ repertoires. TCRdb reanalyzed the raw reads on its own, using fastp at Q25 for trimming and MiXCR for clone calling, and kept in-frame beta chains. When rows share a CDR3 protein, they turn into one entry using the most common DNA and genes. Here the V and J calls rest on TCRdb's processing, not on the authors' analysis. In this sample the table shows about 390,000 distinct CDR3 sequences, about 15% of which occur a single time. Of the sample, 20% to 25% is held by the ten largest clones.

The study at large found these results: The detection of some responding clones in pre-infection memory suggests that pre-existing cross-reactive memory T cells joined the SARS-CoV-2 response. Only a couple of mild cases were covered in the study, and larger cohorts including severe cases with pre-infection samples were considered necessary. Contracting CD4+ clones turned up mainly in the CM and EM memory subsets, whereas EMRA was where CD8+ clones were enriched. Balanced CD4/CD8 phenotypes were observed for clones contracting from day 15 to 85, whereas a bias towards CD4+ was observed for a second wave of clones expanding from day 15 to 37. Whether the second-wave clones peaking on day 37 were SARS-CoV-2 specific was not confirmed.

Ficoll-Paque density gradient centrifugation was the method used to isolate PBMCs. The chain employs TRBV6-5 and TRBJ2-5; the central 7 bases match TRBD2. The clonotype originates from a man aged 18 to 29 who had mild COVID-19 (a few samples of this study predate the infection). The sample titles of this study are shuffled in the database, so cell type and time point are left out; the donor was told from shared clones. Material: PBMCs or a T cell subset sorted from them (not recorded which). CDR3 sequence: CASSYSSGIQETQYF. The DNA sequence is given as TGTGCCAGCAGTTACTCGAGCGGGATCCAAGAGACCCAGTACTTC.